The clone carrying this T cell receptor beta chain was picked up a small number of times. No antigen is known for it. Using its own MiXCR run on the 5' RACE reads, TCRdb lists one record per CDR3 protein. The repertoire holds just under 550,000 distinct CDR3 sequences, with roughly 21% as singletons. This specimen belongs to a study of T-cell memory formation after mild COVID-19. Overall study findings and caveats: Of the contracting clones, CD4+ ones lay mainly in CM and EM, and CD8+ ones in EMRA.

The CDR3 runs to 14 residues. Germline V gives CDR1 SGHTA, CDR2 FQGNSA. The germline V and J ends were trimmed by 1 base and 2 bases, with 8 bases remaining between them. The sequenced sample was PBMCs or a T cell subset sorted from them (not recorded which). The TCR sequence derives from an adult woman who had mild COVID-19 (a few samples of this study predate the infection). Cell type and time point are not known. J is TRBJ1-2 and V is TRBV7-2; D is unclear. The chain's CDR3 is CASSLDKQNYGYTF. The CDR3 DNA follows: TGTGCCAGCAGCTTAGATAAACAGAACTATGGCTACACCTTC.